This TCR beta chain was documented in a study of blood T cells in healthy people across ages. The V gene's germline CDR1 is LGHDT and CDR2 YNNKEL (reference sequence). V gave up 2 bases and J gave up 5 bases, with 15 bases separating them. The CDR3 consists of 15 residues. Alongside a J-beta primer mix, a sample-barcoded 5' primer served in a second PCR lasting about 6 to 11 cycles. A template-switch adaptor that had 12 random nucleotides put a tag on each cDNA molecule. A minimum of 2.5 million CDR3-containing paired-end reads was obtained for each sample. TCRdb passed the 5' RACE reads through MiXCR, listing each CDR3 protein once. There are approximately 1.5 million distinct CDR3 sequences in the sample; around 36% occur only once, and roughly 12% lies in the top ten.

The TCR sequence derives from a woman aged 25-40 years in good health. The chain recombines TRBV3-1 with TRBJ1-1; D possibly corresponds to TRBD1 (5 bases). The sequenced material came from blood. The CDR3 region is CASSQFVQVMTEAFF. Written as DNA, the CDR3 is TGTGCCAGCAGCCAATTCGTACAGGTCATGACTGAAGCTTTCTTT.